This TCR beta chain was captured in a study of OX40 agonist ivuxolimab in advanced cancers. Overall study context: Patients were treated with ivuxolimab, an agonistic anti-OX40 (CD134) antibody.

As regards this clone: What it binds is not known.

The study sampled blood at baseline, cycle 4 day 1, and cycle 7 day 1. Broader study findings: CD8+ T cells were the subset that, on average, had more expanded clones than CD4+.

Trimming shortened V by 1 base and J by 4 bases, and 11 bases separated the two germline ends. The CDR3 runs to 14 residues. Germline V gives CDR1 SGHAT, CDR2 FQNNGV. Libraries were prepared by immunoSEQ multiplex PCR; TCRdb keeps only in-frame clonotypes and omits some of them. This sample carries around 56,000 clones, about 83% of them seen once, and the ten largest clones take about 4.5%. The chain uses TRBV11-2 and TRBJ2-7, with D perhaps matching TRBD2 (5 bases). This material consisted of CD4+ or CD8+ T cells sorted from blood, taken in a trial of the OX40 agonist ivuxolimab. The receptor comes from an adult with an advanced solid tumor such as melanoma, head and neck, liver or kidney cancer. CDR3 bases: TGTGCCAGCAGCTTAGGGAACGGCGGGTACGAGCAGTACTTC. It translates to CASSLGNGGYEQYF.